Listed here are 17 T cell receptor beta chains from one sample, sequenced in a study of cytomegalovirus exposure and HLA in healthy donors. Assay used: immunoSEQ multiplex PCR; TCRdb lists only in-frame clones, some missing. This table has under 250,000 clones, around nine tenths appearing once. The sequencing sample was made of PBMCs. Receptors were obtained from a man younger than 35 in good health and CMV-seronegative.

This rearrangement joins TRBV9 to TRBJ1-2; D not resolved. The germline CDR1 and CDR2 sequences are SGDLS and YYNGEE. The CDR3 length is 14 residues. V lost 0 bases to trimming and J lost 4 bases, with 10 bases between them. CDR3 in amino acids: CASSVDEGIYGYTF. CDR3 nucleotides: TGTGCCAGCAGCGTAGACGAGGGTATCTATGGCTACACCTTC.

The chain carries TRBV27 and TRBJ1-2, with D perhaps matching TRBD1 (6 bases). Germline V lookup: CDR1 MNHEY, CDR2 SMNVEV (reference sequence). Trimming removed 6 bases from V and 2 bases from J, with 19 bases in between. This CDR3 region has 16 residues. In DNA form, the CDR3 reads TGTGCCAGCAGCCCTAAGGCTGGGGGCTGGAACTATGGCTACACCTTC. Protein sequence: CASSPKAGGWNYGYTF.

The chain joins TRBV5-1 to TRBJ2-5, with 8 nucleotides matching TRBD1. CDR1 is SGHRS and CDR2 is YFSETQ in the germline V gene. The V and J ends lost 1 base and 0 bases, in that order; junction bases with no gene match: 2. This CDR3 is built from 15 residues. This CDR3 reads CASSLYRGYQETQYF. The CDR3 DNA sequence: TGCGCCAGCAGCTTGTACAGGGGGTACCAAGAGACCCAGTACTTC. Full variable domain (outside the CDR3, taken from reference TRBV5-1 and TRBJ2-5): KAGVTQTPRYLIKTRGQQVTLSCSPISGHRSVSWYQQTPGQGLQFLFEYFSETQRNKGNFPGRFSGRQFSNSRSEMNVSTLELGDSALYLCASSLYRGYQETQYFGPGTRLLVL.

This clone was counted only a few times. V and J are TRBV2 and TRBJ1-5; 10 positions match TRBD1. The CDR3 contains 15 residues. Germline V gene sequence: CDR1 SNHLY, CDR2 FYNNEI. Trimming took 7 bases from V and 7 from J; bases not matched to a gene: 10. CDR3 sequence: CASTWTGGWGQPQHF. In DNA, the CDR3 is TGTGCCAGCACCTGGACAGGGGGATGGGGCCAGCCCCAGCATTTT.

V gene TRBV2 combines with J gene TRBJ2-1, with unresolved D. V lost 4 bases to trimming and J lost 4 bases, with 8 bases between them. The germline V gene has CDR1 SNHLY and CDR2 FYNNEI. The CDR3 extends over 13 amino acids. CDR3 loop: CASSADKYNEQFF. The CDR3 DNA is TGTGCCAGCAGTGCAGACAAGTACAATGAGCAGTTCTTC.

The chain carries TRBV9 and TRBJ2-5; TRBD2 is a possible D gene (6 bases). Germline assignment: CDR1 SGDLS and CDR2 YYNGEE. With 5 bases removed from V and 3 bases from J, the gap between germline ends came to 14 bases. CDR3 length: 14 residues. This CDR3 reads CASSGGAIEETQYF. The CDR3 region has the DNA TGTGCCAGCAGTGGCGGGGCAATAGAAGAGACCCAGTACTTC.

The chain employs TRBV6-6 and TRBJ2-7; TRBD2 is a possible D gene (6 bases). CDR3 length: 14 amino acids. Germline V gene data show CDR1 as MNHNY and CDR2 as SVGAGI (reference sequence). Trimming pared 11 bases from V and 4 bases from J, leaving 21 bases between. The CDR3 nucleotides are TGTGCCGCATCCCGCGGGACTGGAAGTTACGAGCAGTACTTC. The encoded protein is CAASRGTGSYEQYF.

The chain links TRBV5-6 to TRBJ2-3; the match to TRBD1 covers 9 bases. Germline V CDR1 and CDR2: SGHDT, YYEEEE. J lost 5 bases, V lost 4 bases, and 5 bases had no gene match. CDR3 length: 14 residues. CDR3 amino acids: CASSITTGGDTQYF. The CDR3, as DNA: TGTGCCAGCAGCATTACGACAGGGGGAGATACGCAGTATTTT.

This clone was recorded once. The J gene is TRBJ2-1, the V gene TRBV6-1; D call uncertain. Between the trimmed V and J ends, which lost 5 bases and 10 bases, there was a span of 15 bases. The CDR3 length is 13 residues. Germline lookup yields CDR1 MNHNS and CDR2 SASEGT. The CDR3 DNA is TGTGCCAGCAGTTATGTGTGGAACGGGGAGCAGTTCTTC. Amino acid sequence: CASSYVWNGEQFF.

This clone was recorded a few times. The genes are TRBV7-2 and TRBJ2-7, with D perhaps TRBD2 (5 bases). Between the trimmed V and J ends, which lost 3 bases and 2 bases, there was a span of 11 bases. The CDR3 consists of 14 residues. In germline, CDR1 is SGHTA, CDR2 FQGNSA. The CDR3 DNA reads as TGTGCCAGCAGCTTTGGGAGTAAAACCTACGAGCAGTACTTC. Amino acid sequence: CASSFGSKTYEQYF.

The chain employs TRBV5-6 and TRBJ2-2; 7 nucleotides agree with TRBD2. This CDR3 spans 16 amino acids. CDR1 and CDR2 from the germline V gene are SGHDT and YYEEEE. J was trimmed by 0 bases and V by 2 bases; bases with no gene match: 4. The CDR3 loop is CASSFRDYSNTGELFF. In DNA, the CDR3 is TGTGCCAGCAGCTTCCGGGACTACTCGAACACCGGGGAGCTGTTTTTT.

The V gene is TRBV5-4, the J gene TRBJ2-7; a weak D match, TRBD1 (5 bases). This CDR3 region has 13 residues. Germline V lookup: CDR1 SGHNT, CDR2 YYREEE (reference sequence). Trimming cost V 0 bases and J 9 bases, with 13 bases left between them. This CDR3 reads CASSLEGLPAQYF. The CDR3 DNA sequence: TGTGCCAGCAGCTTGGAGGGGCTCCCGGCGCAGTACTTC. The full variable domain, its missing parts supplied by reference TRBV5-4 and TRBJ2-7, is ETGVTQSPTHLIKTRGQQVTLRCSSQSGHNTVSWYQQALGQGPQFIFQYYREEENGRGNFPPRFSGLQFPNYSSELNVNALELDDSALYLCASSLEGLPAQYFGPGTRLTVT.

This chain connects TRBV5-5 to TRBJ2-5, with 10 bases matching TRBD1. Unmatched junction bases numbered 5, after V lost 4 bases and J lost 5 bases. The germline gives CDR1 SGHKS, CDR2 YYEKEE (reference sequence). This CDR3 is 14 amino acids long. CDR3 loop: CASSTGQGGETQYF. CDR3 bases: TGTGCCAGCAGCACCGGACAGGGGGGGGAGACCCAGTACTTC.

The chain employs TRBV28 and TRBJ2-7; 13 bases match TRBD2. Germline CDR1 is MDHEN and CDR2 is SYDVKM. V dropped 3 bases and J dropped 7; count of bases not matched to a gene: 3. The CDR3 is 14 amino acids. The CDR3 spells CASSLGLAGREQYF. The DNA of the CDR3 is TGTGCCAGCAGTTTGGGACTAGCGGGAAGGGAGCAGTACTTC.

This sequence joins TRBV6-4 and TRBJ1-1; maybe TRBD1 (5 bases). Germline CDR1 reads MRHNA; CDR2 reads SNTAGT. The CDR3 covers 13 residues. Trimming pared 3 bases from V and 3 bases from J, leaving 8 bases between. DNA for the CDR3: TGTGCCAGCAGTGAGGGACTTGACACTGAAGCTTTCTTT. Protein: CASSEGLDTEAFF.

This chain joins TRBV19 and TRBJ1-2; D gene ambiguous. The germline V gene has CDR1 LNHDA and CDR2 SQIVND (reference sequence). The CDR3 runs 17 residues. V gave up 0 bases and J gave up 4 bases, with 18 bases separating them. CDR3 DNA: TGTGCCAGTAGTATAGATCGGAGGTCCCTACGGTTCTATGGCTACACCTTC. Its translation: CASSIDRRSLRFYGYTF.

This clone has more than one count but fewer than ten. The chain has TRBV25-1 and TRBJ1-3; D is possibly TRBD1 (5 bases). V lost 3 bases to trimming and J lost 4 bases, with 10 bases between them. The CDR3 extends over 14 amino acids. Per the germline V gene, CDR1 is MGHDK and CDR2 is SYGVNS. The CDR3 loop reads CASSDRGYGNTIYF. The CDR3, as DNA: TGTGCCAGCAGTGATAGGGGATACGGAAACACCATATATTTT.